The subject of this entry is one T cell receptor (beta chain). The antigen this receptor binds is unknown. No base-level quality is on record; no much larger clone is a single base apart. CD8 naive samples were obtained by positive selection for CCR7 among CD45RO-negative cells, yielding a CD45RA+CCR7+ population from which TemRA cells were excluded. The donors were healthy, HIV-negative adults who had no recently reported acute infections or vaccinations. Every donor was a Caucasian adult living in Nashville, Tennessee, USA. Blood was collected by leukapheresis, and PBMCs were isolated by Ficoll-Histopaque density gradient centrifugation and then cryopreserved in liquid nitrogen vapor phase. Analytical flow cytometry was used to check the purity and quantity of each magnetically sorted T cell population. From each sorted fraction, genomic DNA was isolated and quantified by UV absorbance on a Nanodrop 2000c.

CDR1 and CDR2 were assigned from the germline V gene (reference sequence) as SEHNR and FQNEAQ. Counted from cysteine to phenylalanine, this CDR3 has 15 amino acids. Just CDR3 DNA is preserved here, 45 bases in frame from base 1. At the junction V is shortened by 5 bases and J by 3 bases, with 15 bases in between. The sample comes from a study of shared clonotypes between healthy human individuals (dated by TCRdb to 2019 to 2021). Describing the broader study: Two women and three men aged 18 to 49 years were included in the cohort. Per donor, three plates each were used for CD4 naive and CD4 memory, two for CD8 naive, and one for CD8 memory. The study deeply sequenced blood TCR repertoires of five healthy adults to estimate repertoire size and the extent of clonotype sharing between individuals. To increase sequencing depth and limit assay-specific biases, TCR repertoire library preparation and sequencing were carried out by different laboratories using diverse techniques. Between about 0.8 and 9 billion PBMCs per donor were obtained by leukapheresis. Paper-wide results and their limitations: Sharing across four donors was observed for about 5% of naive CD4, 3% to 4% of naive CD8, over 2% of memory CD4, and less than 0.45% of memory CD8 clonotypes. Pairwise subsampling led to the expectation that sequencing depth would affect the degree of clonotype sharing among donors. Estimated clonotype richness was generally larger for naive than for memory subsets. Only blood was sampled, and tissue TCR repertoires likely differ from those in blood. Compared with non-shared clonotypes, clonotypes shared by all four sorted-subset donors had higher generation probabilities. Because the study included a small number of donors, the genetic and exposure-history diversity represented was limited. Rarefaction of sorted-subset datasets indicated incomplete sequencing despite the large sequencing depth.

TCR CDR3 regions were amplified from genomic DNA by multiplex PCR using the deep immunoSEQ assay. For each cell subset, the extracted genomic DNA was distributed evenly across all wells of several immunoSEQ 96-well plates, and each plate served as one replicate. For sorted subsets, around 200 ng genomic DNA, equal to 25,000 to 35,000 T cell genomes, was loaded into each replicate PCR. Purified libraries were quantified with a Qubit 3.0 fluorometer, sized on a Bioanalyzer 2100, and re-quantified with the KAPA Library Quantification kit. A separate single-read 150-cycle Illumina NextSeq 550 flow cell was used to sequence each immunoSEQ 96-well plate. Regarding the original processing steps: Because the immunoSEQ output held only junctional sequences and lacked quality scores, the filtering could not match the filtering applied to full-length reads. To assign V/J genes and CDR3, sequences were annotated against IMGT germline references using PyIR, a Python wrapper for IgBLAST v1.9. Reads were filtered out if the reads had weak V/J assignments (E-value above 1e-6), no CDR3, stop codons, out-of-frame junctions, or ambiguous translated residues. V3J clonotypes were defined by identical inferred V gene, J gene, and CDR3 amino acid sequence. Percentage overlap between repertoires was computed as shared unique clonotypes divided by the size of the smaller repertoire. Richness of each repertoire was evaluated using RTK rarefaction, the Chao1 estimator, and Recon v2.1 estimates of unobserved clonotypes. Generation probabilities for all TCRbeta clonotypes obtained by the gDNA method from several donors were computed using OLGA. As stored in TCRdb, this immuneACCESS dataset retains in-frame rearrangements with V and J assigned. A fraction of the clones does not appear; measured against another copy, unresolved V genes explain less than half of the discrepancy, and the remainder lacks a known reason. That table supplies the V and J calls and clone size; D and trimming were determined from the DNA. The sample data list some 2.1 million clones, and about 93% of these were observed just once. The ten biggest clones cover about 1.7% of the sample.

This sequence uses TRBV7-9 and TRBJ2-3; D gene: possibly TRBD2, on 5 matching bases. The receptor was derived from a man aged 18 to 30 in good health. Some clones in this sample may be carry-over from other donors' samples. The sequencing sample was made of naive CD8+ T cells from PBMCs. Per the publication, the cell subset or site label means: CD45RA+CCR7+. The nucleotide sequence is TGTGCCAGCAGCCCCAACTACGGGAAGACAGATACGCAGTATTTT. Its protein is CASSPNYGKTDTQYF.